This passage covers 20 T cell receptor beta chains from one sample sequenced in a study of blood T cell repertoires in COVID-19. TCRdb keeps only in-frame clones here, not all; method: immunoSEQ multiplex PCR. The sample holds approximately 210,000 clones, more than 75% seen once. Sample: peripheral blood. All receptors come from a man aged 40-50 years with active or convalescent COVID-19.

The chain combines TRBV7-9 with TRBJ1-2, with no clear D. The CDR3 is made up of 16 amino acids. Between the trimmed V and J ends, which lost 6 bases and 8 bases, there was a span of 25 bases. Germline values: CDR1 SEHNR, CDR2 FQNEAQ (reference sequence). DNA of the CDR3: TGTGCCAGCAGTCAATCGTCCGAGGAAGTGGGTGGAGGCTACACCTTC. It encodes CASSQSSEEVGGGYTF.

This clone appeared once. The chain combines TRBV6-6 with TRBJ1-2; TRBD1 matches 7 bases. Trimming cost V 5 bases and J 2 bases; bases outside gene matches: 20. Germline V gene lookup returns CDR1 MNHNY and CDR2 SVGAGI (reference sequence). CDR3 length equals 19 residues. The DNA of the CDR3 is TGTGCCAGCAGTCCCCGCAGGGGGAATTATAGAAGGGAAAACTATGGCTACACCTTC. Amino acid sequence: CASSPRRGNYRRENYGYTF.

This clone has just one count. The genes are TRBV4-1 and TRBJ2-3, with TRBD1 matching 11 bases. V dropped 3 bases and J dropped 2; count of bases not matched to a gene: 7. This CDR3 region has 17 residues. Germline lookup yields CDR1 MGHRA and CDR2 YSYEKL. CDR3 sequence (DNA): TGCGCCAGCAGCCATGTCGGGACAGGGGGGCTCACAGATACGCAGTATTTT. Residues: CASSHVGTGGLTDTQYF.

This clone was picked up one time. The chain couples TRBV6-5 to TRBJ1-2, with D unresolved. V was shortened by 8 bases and J by 2 bases, with 12 bases between the two germline ends. This CDR3 has 13 residues. Germline values: CDR1 MNHEY, CDR2 SVGAGI. The CDR3 DNA sequence: TGTGCCAGCCGCCCGACATTAAACTATGGCTACACCTTC. It specifies CASRPTLNYGYTF.

Only a few counts were recorded for this clone. V and J are TRBV5-1 and TRBJ1-2, with unresolved D. V was shortened by 0 bases and J by 0 bases, with 6 bases between the two germline ends. The CDR3 sequence is 14 residues long. From germline, CDR1 is SGHRS and CDR2 YFSETQ. Written as DNA, the CDR3 is TGCGCCAGCAGCTTGGCGAGGTCTAACTATGGCTACACCTTC. Translation gives CASSLARSNYGYTF. The whole variable domain, remainder taken from reference TRBV5-1 and TRBJ1-2, is KAGVTQTPRYLIKTRGQQVTLSCSPISGHRSVSWYQQTPGQGLQFLFEYFSETQRNKGNFPGRFSGRQFSNSRSEMNVSTLELGDSALYLCASSLARSNYGYTFGSGTRLTVV.

The J gene is TRBJ2-2, the V gene TRBV29-1; D not resolved. CDR1 SQVTM and CDR2 ANQGSEA come from the germline V gene. V was trimmed by 4 bases and J by 0 bases, leaving 9 bases between them. The length of the CDR3 is 14 residues. As DNA, the CDR3 is TGCAGCGTTGCGATTAGCTCGAACACCGGGGAGCTGTTTTTT. Translation gives CSVAISSNTGELFF.

The rearrangement joins TRBV10-3 to TRBJ2-1; D unclear. Germline V gene data show CDR1 as ENHRY and CDR2 as SYGVKD. The CDR3 has 11 residues. V dropped 6 bases and J dropped 10 bases, with 10 bases sitting between them. The CDR3 nucleotides read TGTGCCATCAGGGCGCTAGACGAGCAGTTCTTC. Its translation is CAIRALDEQFF.

V and J are TRBV11-2 and TRBJ2-3; TRBD2 aligns across 8 bases. CDR1 is SGHAT, CDR2 FQNNGV, per germline. J gave up 3 bases and V 6 bases, and 11 bases lay outside the gene matches. There are 16 residues in the CDR3. CDR3 protein: CASRPGVAGSTDTQYF. CDR3 nucleotide sequence: TGTGCCAGCAGACCCGGGGTAGCGGGATCGACAGATACGCAGTATTTT.

This chain joins TRBV11-2 and TRBJ1-1; D unresolved. The CDR3 is 15 residues long. Germline V gene lookup returns CDR1 SGHAT and CDR2 FQNNGV. V was trimmed by 5 bases and J by 5 bases, leaving 18 bases between them. CDR3 protein: CASSPYSSGLTEAFF. In DNA, the CDR3 is TGTGCCAGCAGCCCATATAGCTCGGGGTTGACTGAAGCTTTCTTT.

This clone was counted only a few times. The V call is TRBV15, the J call TRBJ1-5; D gene uncertain. Trimming pared 6 bases from V and 3 bases from J, leaving 15 bases between. CDR1 is LNHNV, CDR2 YYDKDF, per germline (reference sequence). The CDR3 has 15 amino acids. CDR3 coding DNA: TGTGCCACCAGTCGGGGTGGCAGCGACAATCAGCCCCAGCATTTT. The encoded protein is CATSRGGSDNQPQHF.

The chain uses TRBV25-1 and TRBJ2-3; 11 bases fit TRBD2. The CDR3 extends over 13 amino acids. The germline CDR1 and CDR2 sequences are MGHDK and SYGVNS. J gave up 3 bases and V 8 bases, and 1 base lay outside the gene matches. In nucleotides, the CDR3 is TGTGCCAGCGGGACTAGCGGTACAGATACGCAGTATTTT. Its translation is CASGTSGTDTQYF.

The gene calls are TRBV6-6 and TRBJ1-4; D remains ambiguous. The V end was cut by 5 bases, the J end by 9 bases, with 25 bases between. Germline V gene sequence: CDR1 MNHNY, CDR2 SVGAGI (reference sequence). CDR3 size: 17 residues. CDR3 nucleotides: TGTGCCAGCAGTCCACAACGAAACTCAGGTTCCAATCAAAAACTGTTTTTT. Encoded protein: CASSPQRNSGSNQKLFF.

This clone was recorded a few times. This rearrangement joins TRBV6-5 to TRBJ1-4, with D maybe TRBD1 (6 bases). The CDR3 spans 14 residues. CDR1 is MNHEY and CDR2 is SVGAGI in the germline V gene. V lost 6 bases, J lost 6 bases, and 14 bases lay in between. CDR3 nucleotide sequence: TGTGCCAGCAGGGATACAGGGTGGGATGAAAAACTGTTTTTT. Amino acid sequence: CASRDTGWDEKLFF.

The chain combines TRBV7-2 with TRBJ2-7; 9 bases are a match to TRBD1. Per the germline V gene, CDR1 is SGHTA and CDR2 is FQGNSA. Trimming at V came to 5 bases and at J to 3 bases, leaving 5 bases not matched to a gene. The CDR3 consists of 14 residues. The CDR3 here is CASSPKGQGYEQYF. The CDR3 DNA sequence: TGTGCCAGCAGCCCGAAGGGACAGGGCTACGAGCAGTACTTC.

This clone has more than one count but fewer than ten. The CDR3 DNA reads TGTGCCAGCAGCTTAGATCTTCACACCGGGGAGCTGTTTTTT. It is translated as CASSLDLHTGELFF. The gene calls are TRBV11-2 and TRBJ2-2; unclear D gene. V lost 0 bases, J lost 3 bases, and 5 bases lay in between. CDR1 and CDR2 from the germline V gene are SGHAT and FQNNGV. There are 14 residues in the CDR3. Full variable domain (missing parts from reference TRBV11-2 and TRBJ2-2): EAGVAQSPRYKIIEKRQSVAFWCNPISGHATLYWYQQILGQGPKLLIQFQNNGVVDDSQLPKDRFSAERLKGVDSTLKIQPAKLEDSAVYLCASSLDLHTGELFFGEGSRLTVL.

This chain joins TRBV2 and TRBJ2-7; 11 bases agree with TRBD1. The CDR3 loop spans 15 amino acids. Germline V gene sequence: CDR1 SNHLY, CDR2 FYNNEI. The junction had 6 bases not matched to a gene; V was cut back by 6 bases and J by 2 bases. The CDR3 spells CASRGTGGKTYEQYF. The DNA for the CDR3 is TGTGCCAGCAGGGGGACAGGGGGAAAGACCTACGAGCAGTACTTC. The full variable domain, in which reference TRBV2 and TRBJ2-7 provide the parts outside the CDR3, is EPEVTQTPSHQVTQMGQEVILRCVPISNHLYFYWYRQILGQKVEFLVSFYNNEISEKSEIFDDQFSVERPDGSNFTLKIRSTKLEDSAMYFCASRGTGGKTYEQYFGPGTRLTVT.

Only a few counts were recorded for this clone. Written as DNA, the CDR3 is TGTGCCAGCAGCCACGGACAGGTAAATCAGCCCCAGCATTTT. Amino acids: CASSHGQVNQPQHF. The chain links TRBV7-8 to TRBJ1-5; 7 nucleotides align to TRBD1. V was clipped by 5 bases and J by 4 bases; unmatched bases: 5. The CDR3 is made up of 14 amino acids. In germline, CDR1 is SGHVS, CDR2 FQNEAQ.

J is TRBJ1-5 and V is TRBV12-3 or TRBV12-4, with D unclear. The CDR3 is made up of 13 amino acids. V shed 7 bases and J shed 4 bases, with 11 bases lying between them. CDR3 protein: CASTEYRNQPQHF. The CDR3 DNA is TGTGCCAGCACGGAGTATCGGAATCAGCCCCAGCATTTT.

This chain connects TRBV5-1 to TRBJ1-3; 9 nucleotides line up with TRBD1. Trimming removed 0 bases from V and 2 bases from J; junction bases left unmatched: 3. Germline lookup yields CDR1 SGHRS and CDR2 YFSETQ. CDR3 size: 16 residues. The CDR3 spells CASSLAGDRAGNTIYF. The DNA for the CDR3 is TGCGCCAGCAGCTTGGCGGGGGACAGGGCTGGAAACACCATATATTTT.

This clone was seen a few times. The V gene is TRBV9, the J gene TRBJ1-1; 9 bases align to TRBD1. The V and J ends lost 0 bases and 3 bases, in that order; junction bases with no gene match: 6. Germline V gene sequence: CDR1 SGDLS, CDR2 YYNGEE. The CDR3 has 16 residues. The CDR3 loop reads CASSVVPRDRDTEAFF. DNA for the CDR3: TGTGCCAGCAGCGTAGTGCCCCGGGACAGGGACACTGAAGCTTTCTTT.